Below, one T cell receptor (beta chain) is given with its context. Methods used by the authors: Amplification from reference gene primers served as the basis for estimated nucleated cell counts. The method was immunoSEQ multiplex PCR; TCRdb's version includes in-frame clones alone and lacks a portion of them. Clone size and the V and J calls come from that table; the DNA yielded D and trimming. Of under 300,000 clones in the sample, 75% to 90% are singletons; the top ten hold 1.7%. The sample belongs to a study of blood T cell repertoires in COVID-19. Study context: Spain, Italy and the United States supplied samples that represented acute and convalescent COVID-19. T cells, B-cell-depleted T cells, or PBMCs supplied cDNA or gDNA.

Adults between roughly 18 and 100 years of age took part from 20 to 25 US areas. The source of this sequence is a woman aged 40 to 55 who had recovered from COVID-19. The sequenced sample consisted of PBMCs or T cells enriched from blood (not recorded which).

For the CDR3, the DNA is TGTGCCAGCAGCTTAGGCGGGGGTCAAGGCTACACCTTC. It codes for CASSLGGGQGYTF. This chain uses TRBV7-9 with TRBJ1-2; tentatively, D is TRBD1 (5 bases). The length of the CDR3 is 13 residues. Trimming shortened V by 1 base and J by 8 bases, and 11 bases separated the two germline ends. Germline CDR1 is SEHNR and CDR2 is FQNEAQ (reference sequence).